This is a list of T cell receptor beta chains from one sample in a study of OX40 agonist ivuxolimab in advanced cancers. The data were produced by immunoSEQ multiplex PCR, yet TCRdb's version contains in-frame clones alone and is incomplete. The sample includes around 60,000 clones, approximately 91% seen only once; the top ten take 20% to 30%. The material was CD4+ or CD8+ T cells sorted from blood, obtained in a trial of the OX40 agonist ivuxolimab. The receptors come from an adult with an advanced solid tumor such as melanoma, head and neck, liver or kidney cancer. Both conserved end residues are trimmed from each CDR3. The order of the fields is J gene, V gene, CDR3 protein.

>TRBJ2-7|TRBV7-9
ASSLIKSEQY
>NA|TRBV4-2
ASSQVGVSGSYEQY
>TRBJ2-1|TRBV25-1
ASSEPLAGAGEQF
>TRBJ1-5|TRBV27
ASSLLGASNQPQH
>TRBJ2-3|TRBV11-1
ASSLFIPGPQTDTQY
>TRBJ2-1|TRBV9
ASSVAGTSGVYHEQF
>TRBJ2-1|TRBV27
ASSPLTSVNEQF
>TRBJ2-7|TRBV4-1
ASSQEVVSYEQY
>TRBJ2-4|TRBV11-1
ASSSGILAKNIQY
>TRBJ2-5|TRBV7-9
ASTSVPETQY
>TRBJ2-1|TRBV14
ASSHRSGLSYNEQF
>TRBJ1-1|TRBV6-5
ASSHPEQAEAF
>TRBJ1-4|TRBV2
ASSDRATNEKLF
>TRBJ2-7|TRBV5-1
ASSFLRDNSYEQY
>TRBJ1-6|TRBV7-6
ASSPDRAYNSPLH
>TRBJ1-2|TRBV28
ASSPSDGHGYT
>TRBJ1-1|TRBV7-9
ASSYRGLGDTEAF
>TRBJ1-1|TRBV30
ARQLNTEAF
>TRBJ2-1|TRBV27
ASNEVGSYNEQF
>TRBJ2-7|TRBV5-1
ASSFRPPEYEQY
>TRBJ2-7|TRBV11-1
ASRHRGSYEQY
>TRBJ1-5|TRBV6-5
ASSTDRLGNQPQH
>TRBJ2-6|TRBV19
ASKASDGAGANVLT
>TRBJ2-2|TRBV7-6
ASSLVREGFGELF
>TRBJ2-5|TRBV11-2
ASSRGSQETQY